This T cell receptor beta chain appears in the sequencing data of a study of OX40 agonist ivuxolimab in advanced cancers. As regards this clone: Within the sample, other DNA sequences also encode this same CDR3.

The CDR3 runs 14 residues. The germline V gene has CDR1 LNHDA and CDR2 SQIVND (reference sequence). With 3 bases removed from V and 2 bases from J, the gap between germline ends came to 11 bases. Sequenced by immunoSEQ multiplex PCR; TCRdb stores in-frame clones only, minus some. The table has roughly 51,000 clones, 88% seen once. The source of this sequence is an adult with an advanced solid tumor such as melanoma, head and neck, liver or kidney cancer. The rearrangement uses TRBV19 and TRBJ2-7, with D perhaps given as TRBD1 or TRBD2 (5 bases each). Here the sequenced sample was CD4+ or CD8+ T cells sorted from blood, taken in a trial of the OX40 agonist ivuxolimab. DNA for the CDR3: TGTGCCAGTAGTATCGGGACGGGACCCTACGAGCAGTACTTC. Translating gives CASSIGTGPYEQYF. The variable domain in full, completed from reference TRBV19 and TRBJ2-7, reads DGGITQSPKYLFRKEGQNVTLSCEQNLNHDAMYWYRQDPGQGLRLIYYSQIVNDFQKGDIAEGYSVSREKKESFPLTVTSAQKNPTAFYLCASSIGTGPYEQYFGPGTRLTVT.